Listed here are 24 T cell receptor beta chains from one sample, sequenced in a study of cytomegalovirus exposure and HLA in healthy donors. Data came from immunoSEQ multiplex PCR; TCRdb stores just in-frame clones and leaves some out. The data show tens of thousands of clones, approximately 90% seen once. The sample consisted of PBMCs. The origin of the receptors is a young man in good health and CMV-seronegative.

The rearrangement links TRBV5-1 to TRBJ1-2, with 7 bases that match TRBD1. Germline trimming cut 4 bases from V and 5 bases from J; bases unmatched to any gene: 8. CDR3 length: 14 residues. Germline V gives CDR1 SGHRS, CDR2 YFSETQ. The CDR3 DNA reads as TGCGCCAGCAGCGACGGACAGGACCTTTATGGCTACACCTTC. Its protein is CASSDGQDLYGYTF.

The chain uses TRBV27 and TRBJ2-5; 9 nucleotides agree with TRBD1. This CDR3 has 16 residues. Trimming removed 4 bases from V and 5 bases from J; junction bases left unmatched: 11. Germline V gives CDR1 MNHEY, CDR2 SMNVEV (reference sequence). The CDR3 sequence is CASSSTTGGEFETQYF. CDR3 DNA sequence: TGTGCCAGCAGTTCCACGACAGGGGGAGAATTCGAGACCCAGTACTTC.

The genes are TRBV7-2 and TRBJ2-5; tentatively, D is TRBD1 (5 bases). The CDR3 length is 12 residues. CDR1 is SGHTA and CDR2 is FQGNSA in the germline V gene. Trimming took 5 bases from V and 9 from J, leaving 13 bases between them. The CDR3 sequence: CASSPDTPAQYF. For the CDR3, the DNA is TGTGCCAGCAGCCCGGACACGCCAGCCCAGTACTTC.

The chain joins TRBV7-8 to TRBJ2-7; D is possibly TRBD1 (5 bases). The CDR3 is made up of 16 amino acids. The V gene's germline CDR1 is SGHVS and CDR2 FQNEAQ. V lost 5 bases and J lost 2, with 19 bases in between. CDR3 DNA: TGTGCCAGCAGCCTCCAGAGGACACGCCCCACCTACGAGCAGTACTTC. Translated: CASSLQRTRPTYEQYF.

The rearrangement links TRBV19 to TRBJ1-1; D is uncertain. Trimming cost V 5 bases and J 4 bases, with 14 bases left between them. CDR3 length: 14 amino acids. Germline CDR1 and CDR2: LNHDA and SQIVND (reference sequence). The DNA for the CDR3 is TGTGCCAGTAGTTTCGCCGGACGGGGCACTGAAGCTTTCTTT. This sequence encodes CASSFAGRGTEAFF.

The genes are TRBV7-9 and TRBJ2-5, with a tentative D call TRBD2 (6 bases). V dropped 5 bases and J dropped 5 bases, with 15 bases sitting between them. CDR3 length: 14 residues. CDR1 and CDR2 (germline): SEHNR, FQNEAQ (reference sequence). The DNA for the CDR3 is TGTGCCAGCAGCGCCGGCTCCAGCGGGGAGACCCAGTACTTC. Translating gives CASSAGSSGETQYF.

To note about this clone: This sample also contains other DNA sequences that code for the same CDR3. The rearrangement joins TRBV5-1 to TRBJ1-2; 8 bases map to TRBD1. The V segment lost 0 bases and the J segment 8 bases; nucleotides outside the gene matches: 6. Germline CDR1 and CDR2: SGHRS and YFSETQ. The CDR3 length is 14 residues. CDR3 sequence reads: CASSLGQGRVGYTF. The CDR3 nucleotides read TGCGCCAGCAGCTTGGGACAGGGGCGTGTCGGCTACACCTTC.

The chain employs TRBV9 and TRBJ2-1; tentatively, D is TRBD2 (6 bases). From germline, CDR1 is SGDLS and CDR2 YYNGEE. Between the trimmed V and J ends, which lost 3 bases and 0 bases, there was a span of 19 bases. The length of the CDR3 is 18 residues. The CDR3 reads CASSETRSGLSSYNEQFF. CDR3 nucleotides: TGTGCCAGCAGCGAGACCCGTAGCGGACTAAGCTCCTACAATGAGCAGTTCTTC.

The rearrangement uses TRBV2 and TRBJ2-7; D gene unclear. V lost 4 bases to trimming and J lost 3 bases, with 10 bases between them. The germline CDR1 and CDR2 sequences are SNHLY and FYNNEI. This CDR3 region has 13 residues. CDR3 residues: CASSGVGSYEQYF. The CDR3, as DNA: TGTGCCAGCAGTGGGGTGGGCAGCTACGAGCAGTACTTC.

The CDR3 DNA reads as TGTGCCAGTAGTATTCGGACAGACAATCAGCCCCAGCATTTT. Encoded protein: CASSIRTDNQPQHF. The V call is TRBV19, the J call TRBJ1-5, with TRBD1 as a possible D gene (6 bases). The CDR3 is made up of 14 amino acids. In germline, CDR1 is LNHDA, CDR2 SQIVND (reference sequence). V lost 3 bases to trimming and J lost 3 bases, with 9 bases between them.

The chain has TRBV19 and TRBJ2-3, with 7 positions matching TRBD2. Germline CDR1 is LNHDA and CDR2 is SQIVND (reference sequence). This CDR3 region has 16 residues. Losses at the gene ends were 9 bases for V and 4 bases for J; bases not matched to a gene: 16. CDR3 nucleotide sequence: TGTGCCAGCCTAGCTGGGGCGGGAGAGGGCGCAGATACGCAGTATTTT. Amino acids: CASLAGAGEGADTQYF.

This chain links TRBV7-2 with TRBJ2-2; D possibly corresponds to TRBD1 (7 bases). Germline loops: CDR1 SGHTA, CDR2 FQGNSA. The CDR3 runs to 15 residues. Trimming took off 3 bases at V and 6 bases at J, with 14 bases between the two ends. The CDR3 DNA is TGTGCCAGCAGCTTTTCCAGGGGGGCCGCCGGGGAGCTGTTTTTT. This encodes CASSFSRGAAGELFF.

This clone was picked up one time. The V and J genes are TRBV4-2 and TRBJ2-7; 12 bases map to TRBD2. This CDR3 contains 16 residues. Germline V gene data show CDR1 as LGHNA and CDR2 as YNFKEQ. Trimming at V came to 1 base and at J to 4 bases, leaving 5 bases not matched to a gene. Here the CDR3 DNA reads TGTGCCAGCAGCCAAGGACTAGCGGGAGTCACGTACGAGCAGTACTTC. It specifies CASSQGLAGVTYEQYF.

The V call is TRBV11-1, the J call TRBJ1-6; D gene ambiguous. CDR3 length equals 13 residues. Germline values: CDR1 SGHAT, CDR2 FQDESV (reference sequence). Trimming left V 1 base short and J 9 bases short, with 7 bases between. CDR3 region: CASSLGAGSPLHF. CDR3 bases: TGTGCCAGCAGCTTAGGAGCGGGTTCACCCCTCCACTTT.

V usage is TRBV10-1 and J usage is TRBJ1-5, with D unresolved. CDR3 length: 17 amino acids. Trimming pared 8 bases from V and 0 bases from J, leaving 20 bases between. Germline CDR1 WNHNN, CDR2 SYGVQD (reference sequence). CDR3 in amino acids: CASPRSRPVYSNQPQHF. CDR3 nucleotide sequence: TGCGCCAGCCCCAGGTCCAGGCCGGTGTATAGCAATCAGCCCCAGCATTTT.

The J gene is TRBJ2-3, the V gene TRBV6-1; possible D gene TRBD1, 6 bases. CDR1 and CDR2 (germline): MNHNS, SASEGT. This CDR3 comprises 14 residues. Trimming pared 9 bases from V and 3 bases from J, leaving 16 bases between. CDR3 amino acids: CASKRQRGTDTQYF. DNA of the CDR3: TGTGCCAGTAAACGGCAGAGGGGGACAGATACGCAGTATTTT.

In this sample, this clone turned up once. The chain combines TRBV18 with TRBJ1-3, with a possible D match to TRBD1 (6 bases). Germline CDR1 KGHSH, CDR2 LQKENI. Trimming removed 3 bases at V and 0 bases at J, with 15 bases between. CDR3 length: 17 residues. This CDR3 reads CASSPQGQGLSGNTIYF. In DNA, the CDR3 is TGTGCCAGCTCACCCCAGGGGCAGGGCCTCTCTGGAAACACCATATATTTT.

The chain uses TRBV5-4 and TRBJ2-1; 7 positions match TRBD2. CDR1 and CDR2 (germline): SGHNT, YYREEE (reference sequence). V gave up 4 bases and J gave up 5 bases; unmatched junction bases: 9. The length of the CDR3 is 15 residues. In nucleotides, the CDR3 is TGTGCCAGCAGCGCCCCGCTAGCGGAAAACAATGAGCAGTTCTTC. Its translation: CASSAPLAENNEQFF.

The chain employs TRBV6-5 and TRBJ2-1, with TRBD2 identical over 7 bases. Germline CDR1 is MNHEY and CDR2 is SVGAGI. The CDR3 spans 13 residues. After removal of 9 bases from V and 0 bases from J, the junction contained 2 bases not matched to a gene. CDR3 bases: TGTGCCAGTGGGACTATCTCCTACAATGAGCAGTTCTTC. Protein: CASGTISYNEQFF.

The gene calls are TRBV9 and TRBJ2-7, with 7 bases aligning to TRBD2. Germline assignment: CDR1 SGDLS and CDR2 YYNGEE. CDR3 length equals 15 residues. The ends lost 0 bases at V and 2 bases at J; junction bases unmatched: 5. Written as DNA, the CDR3 is TGTGCCAGCAGCGTAGAGGTAGGGAGGGCCTACGAGCAGTACTTC. Protein: CASSVEVGRAYEQYF.

The genes are TRBV2 and TRBJ2-7; D gene uncertain. Germline lookup yields CDR1 SNHLY and CDR2 FYNNEI. The V end was cut by 0 bases, the J end by 1 base, with 16 bases between. The CDR3 is 17 amino acids. The CDR3 is CASSEALRSKLSYEQYF. In nucleotides, the CDR3 is TGTGCCAGCAGTGAAGCGCTTCGGAGCAAACTGTCCTACGAGCAGTACTTC.

V is TRBV29-1 and J is TRBJ2-5, with D uncertain. This CDR3 contains 14 residues. In germline, CDR1 is SQVTM, CDR2 ANQGSEA. V lost 0 bases, J lost 5 bases, and 13 bases lay in between. The DNA for the CDR3 is TGCAGCGTTGAAGATCCGTATAATGCGGAGACCCAGTACTTC. Translation gives CSVEDPYNAETQYF.

J is TRBJ1-5 and V is TRBV7-9; no definite D call. Per the germline V gene, CDR1 is SEHNR and CDR2 is FQNEAQ (reference sequence). V lost 8 bases and J lost 6, with 14 bases in between. This CDR3 is built from 13 residues. Here the CDR3 reads CASQSAGSQPQHF. The CDR3 nucleotides read TGTGCCAGCCAGTCGGCCGGGAGTCAGCCCCAGCATTTT.

CDR3 in amino acids: CAWSGRDNYGYTF. CDR3 nucleotide sequence: TGTGCCTGGAGTGGGCGGGATAACTATGGCTACACCTTC. The chain combines TRBV30 with TRBJ1-2, with no clear D. The CDR3 length is 13 residues. Germline CDR1 reads GTSNPN; CDR2 reads SVGIG (reference sequence). Trimming shortened V by 1 base and J by 1 base, and 7 bases separated the two germline ends.